The 31 T cell receptor beta chains given below trace back to one sample, sequenced in a study of blood T cell repertoires in COVID-19. Using immunoSEQ multiplex PCR, the repertoire was profiled, and TCRdb retains in-frame clones only, with some absent. There are 150,000 to 200,000 clones in the sample; roughly four fifths occur only once, and about 11% lies in the top ten. Input material: PBMCs or T cells enriched from blood (not recorded which). These receptors were collected from a man aged 35 to 55 who had recovered from COVID-19.

The J gene is TRBJ1-1, the V gene TRBV15, with a possible D match to TRBD1 (5 bases). This CDR3 is built from 20 residues. With 5 bases removed from V and 2 bases from J, the gap between germline ends came to 30 bases. In germline, CDR1 is LNHNV, CDR2 YYDKDF (reference sequence). The CDR3 DNA reads TGTGCCACCAGCCCCCTGGGGGGACGTAAAGGGGTACGAACCAACACTGAAGCTTTCTTT. Translation gives CATSPLGGRKGVRTNTEAFF.

This rearrangement joins TRBV4-2 to TRBJ2-1; the match to TRBD2 covers 10 bases. Germline CDR1 LGHNA, CDR2 YNFKEQ. The CDR3 is made up of 14 amino acids. Trimming cost V 4 bases and J 5 bases; bases outside gene matches: 2. For the CDR3, the DNA is TGTGCCAGCAGCCTACTAGCGGGAAACAATGAGCAGTTCTTC. Translating gives CASSLLAGNNEQFF.

This clone has only a few counts. The chain joins TRBV7-6 to TRBJ1-2, with D perhaps matching TRBD1 (5 bases). This CDR3 contains 15 residues. Germline CDR1 and CDR2: SGHVS and FNYEAQ. Trimming stripped 1 base from V and 4 bases from J, with 13 bases between. The CDR3 loop is CASSLDPQGGYGYTF. The CDR3 nucleotides are TGTGCCAGCAGCTTAGATCCGCAGGGTGGCTATGGCTACACCTTC.

The genes are TRBV28 and TRBJ2-7, with 10 positions matching TRBD1. CDR3 length: 16 amino acids. The ends lost 6 bases at V and 4 bases at J; junction bases unmatched: 12. Germline V gives CDR1 MDHEN, CDR2 SYDVKM. The CDR3 is CASRNSGTGVGYEQYF. CDR3 DNA sequence: TGTGCCAGCAGAAACTCCGGGACAGGGGTTGGTTACGAGCAGTACTTC.

The chain combines TRBV5-1 with TRBJ1-5; D possibly corresponds to TRBD1 (5 bases). Trimming removed 3 bases from V and 6 bases from J, with 10 bases in between. CDR3 size: 13 residues. Germline V CDR1 and CDR2: SGHRS, YFSETQ. CDR3 loop: CASSWGVGQPQHF. As DNA, the CDR3 is TGCGCCAGCAGCTGGGGGGTAGGTCAGCCCCAGCATTTT.

The chain has TRBV2 and TRBJ1-1; 7 bases fit TRBD1. The length of the CDR3 is 14 residues. Germline trimming cut 7 bases from V and 2 bases from J; bases unmatched to any gene: 7. Germline CDR1 SNHLY, CDR2 FYNNEI. The CDR3 here is CASMPDRINTEAFF. The DNA of the CDR3 is TGTGCCAGCATGCCGGACAGGATTAACACTGAAGCTTTCTTT.

The chain joins TRBV28 to TRBJ2-5, with TRBD1 as a possible D gene (5 bases). Trimming removed 5 bases from V and 5 bases from J, with 18 bases in between. CDR1 is MDHEN, CDR2 SYDVKM, per germline. This CDR3 has 15 amino acids. The CDR3 DNA sequence: TGTGCCAGCAGTGGGTCAGATAGGTCAGGGGAGACCCAGTACTTC. Translated, it gives CASSGSDRSGETQYF.

The chain employs TRBV7-2 and TRBJ1-1; D ambiguous. CDR1 is SGHTA, CDR2 FQGNSA, per germline. The CDR3 totals 15 residues. The V end was cut by 1 base, the J end by 2 bases, with 11 bases between. The CDR3 region has the DNA TGTGCCAGCAGCTTAGGATCAGGTTTAAACACTGAAGCTTTCTTT. Residues: CASSLGSGLNTEAFF. The whole variable domain, remainder taken from reference TRBV7-2 and TRBJ1-1, is GAGVSQSPSNKVTEKGKDVELRCDPISGHTALYWYRQSLGQGLEFLIYFQGNSAPDKSGLPSDRFSAERTGGSVSTLTIQRTQQEDSAVYLCASSLGSGLNTEAFFGQGTRLTVV.

The chain has TRBV9 and TRBJ2-3; 9 bases are shared with TRBD2. From germline, CDR1 is SGDLS and CDR2 YYNGEE. The CDR3 runs 14 residues. V lost 1 base to trimming and J lost 6 bases; unmatched junction nucleotides: 3. The CDR3 sequence is CASSVLAGSDTQYF. CDR3 nucleotides: TGTGCCAGCAGCGTACTAGCGGGGAGTGATACGCAGTATTTT.

The rearrangement links TRBV27 to TRBJ2-7; 10 positions agree with TRBD2. This CDR3 comprises 14 residues. Losses at the gene ends were 8 bases for V and 7 bases for J; bases not matched to a gene: 11. Looked up from germline, CDR1 is MNHEY and CDR2 is SMNVEV (reference sequence). CDR3 DNA sequence: TGTGCCAGCGGACCCCTAGCGGGAGATGGGGAGCAGTACGTC. This sequence encodes CASGPLAGDGEQYV.

The chain uses TRBV2 and TRBJ1-3; D possibly corresponds to TRBD1 (5 bases). This CDR3 spans 14 amino acids. The germline V gene encodes CDR1 SNHLY and CDR2 FYNNEI. V was trimmed by 9 bases and J by 4 bases, leaving 16 bases between them. In nucleotides, the CDR3 is TGTGCCAGTACAGGCTCCTCGGCGGGAAACACCATATATTTT. This encodes CASTGSSAGNTIYF. Full variable domain (rest looked up from reference TRBV2 and TRBJ1-3): EPEVTQTPSHQVTQMGQEVILRCVPISNHLYFYWYRQILGQKVEFLVSFYNNEISEKSEIFDDQFSVERPDGSNFTLKIRSTKLEDSAMYFCASTGSSAGNTIYFGEGSWLTVV.

V gene TRBV7-9 combines with J gene TRBJ2-1; 14 nucleotides line up with TRBD2. The trim removed 5 bases at V and 7 bases at J, leaving 4 bases unmatched. The CDR3 runs 15 residues. Germline V gene lookup returns CDR1 SEHNR and CDR2 FQNEAQ (reference sequence). The CDR3 loop reads CASSLTSGRANEQFF. CDR3 nucleotides: TGTGCCAGCAGCCTGACTAGCGGGAGGGCTAATGAGCAGTTCTTC.

This chain uses TRBV7-2 with TRBJ1-2; D uncertain. Germline assignment: CDR1 SGHTA and CDR2 FQGNSA. This CDR3 region has 16 residues. The germline V and J ends were trimmed by 0 bases and 4 bases, with 15 bases remaining between them. CDR3 residues: CASSLASVIGGYGYTF. The CDR3 DNA is TGTGCCAGCAGCTTAGCATCGGTGATAGGAGGCTATGGCTACACCTTC.

The chain employs TRBV19 and TRBJ2-2, with D possibly being TRBD1 (5 bases). Trimming left V 4 bases short and J 4 bases short, with 10 bases between. CDR3 length equals 14 residues. Germline CDR1 is LNHDA and CDR2 is SQIVND (reference sequence). The CDR3 region has the DNA TGTGCCAGTAGTAGGCAGGGTACCACCGGGGAGCTGTTTTTT. It specifies CASSRQGTTGELFF.

V gene TRBV9 combines with J gene TRBJ1-2, with D hard to call. The V end lost 0 bases, the J end lost 4 bases, and 13 bases lay between the germline ends. This CDR3 is built from 15 residues. Germline loops: CDR1 SGDLS, CDR2 YYNGEE. The CDR3 loop is CASSVEQKSLYGYTF. The CDR3 DNA is TGTGCCAGCAGCGTAGAACAGAAGAGCCTCTATGGCTACACCTTC.

This clone has only one observation. The chain is built from TRBV5-1 and TRBJ1-6, with D uncertain. In germline, CDR1 is SGHRS, CDR2 YFSETQ. Trimming took off 0 bases at V and 6 bases at J, with 7 bases between the two ends. The CDR3 runs to 14 residues. The CDR3 loop reads CASSLGEANSPLHF. The CDR3 DNA reads as TGCGCCAGCAGCTTGGGGGAGGCTAATTCACCCCTCCACTTT.

The gene calls are TRBV30 and TRBJ2-7; weak D call: TRBD1 (5 bases). The ends were cut back, 7 bases at V and 7 bases at J, with 23 bases in the middle. Germline assignment: CDR1 GTSNPN and CDR2 SVGIG (reference sequence). The CDR3 spans 14 residues. CDR3 coding DNA: TGTGCCTACCAATGGGGCCGAAGGGGCTTGGAGCAGTACTTC. Translated: CAYQWGRRGLEQYF.

In this sample, this clone turned up once. The chain carries TRBV19 and TRBJ2-3; D call uncertain. V was shortened by 5 bases and J by 1 base, with 10 bases between the two germline ends. Germline V lookup: CDR1 LNHDA, CDR2 SQIVND (reference sequence). The CDR3 extends over 14 amino acids. DNA of the CDR3: TGTGCCAGTAGTTTCCGCGTTGGCACAGATACGCAGTATTTT. Translation gives CASSFRVGTDTQYF.

This clone has a handful of counts. V gene TRBV7-2 combines with J gene TRBJ2-5, with a possible D match to TRBD2 (5 bases). With 2 bases removed from V and 5 bases from J, the gap between germline ends came to 15 bases. Germline lookup yields CDR1 SGHTA and CDR2 FQGNSA. The CDR3 length is 15 residues. The DNA for the CDR3 is TGTGCCAGCAGCTTAAACAGCGGCCCGGGGGAGACCCAGTACTTC. Translation gives CASSLNSGPGETQYF.

The chain joins TRBV5-6 to TRBJ1-2; TRBD1 matches at 7 bases. CDR1 SGHDT and CDR2 YYEEEE come from the germline V gene. This CDR3 is 13 amino acids long. Trimming at V came to 1 base and at J to 8 bases, leaving 5 bases not matched to a gene. CDR3 region: CASSLWQGEGYTF. For the CDR3, the DNA is TGTGCCAGCAGCTTGTGGCAGGGGGAAGGCTACACCTTC.

The chain is built from TRBV15 and TRBJ2-3; D is uncertain. CDR3 length: 13 amino acids. The germline gives CDR1 LNHNV, CDR2 YYDKDF (reference sequence). V dropped 3 bases and J dropped 6 bases, with 10 bases sitting between them. CDR3 loop: CATSSVLSDTQYF. CDR3 nucleotides: TGTGCCACCAGCAGTGTCCTTTCCGATACGCAGTATTTT.

The chain has TRBV5-1 and TRBJ1-1, with D possibly being TRBD1 (5 bases). CDR3 length: 15 amino acids. V lost 1 base, J lost 1 base, and 11 bases lay in between. Germline CDR1 SGHRS, CDR2 YFSETQ. The CDR3 bases are TGCGCCAGCAGCTTGCAAACAGGTCCGAACACTGAAGCTTTCTTT. It codes for CASSLQTGPNTEAFF.

The CDR3 sequence is CASSQDSYGEEDEQFF. CDR3 in DNA: TGCGCCAGCAGCCAAGATAGTTATGGGGAGGAGGATGAGCAGTTCTTC. This sequence joins TRBV4-3 and TRBJ2-1, with D possibly being TRBD2 (6 bases). V shed 0 bases and J shed 8 bases, with 17 bases lying between them. The CDR3 sequence is 16 residues long. The germline V gene has CDR1 LGHNA and CDR2 YSLEER.

The J gene is TRBJ2-2, the V gene TRBV9, with TRBD2 matching over 10 bases. CDR1 is SGDLS, CDR2 YYNGEE, per germline. The CDR3 has 16 amino acids. V lost 3 bases, J lost 2 bases, and 4 bases stayed unmatched. The CDR3 protein is CASSGRTSGNTGELFF. DNA for the CDR3: TGTGCCAGCAGCGGACGGACTAGCGGAAACACCGGGGAGCTGTTTTTT.

The genes are TRBV2 and TRBJ1-3; TRBD1 might be the D (6 bases). Germline V gives CDR1 SNHLY, CDR2 FYNNEI. This CDR3 spans 16 amino acids. Trimming took off 6 bases at V and 9 bases at J, with 24 bases between the two ends. The CDR3 protein is CASSPTWDIERGTIYF. In DNA, the CDR3 is TGTGCCAGCAGCCCTACCTGGGACATTGAAAGAGGCACCATATATTTT.

The gene calls are TRBV20-1 and TRBJ1-2, with D maybe TRBD1 (5 bases). V was trimmed by 3 bases and J by 8 bases, leaving 10 bases between them. The germline V gene encodes CDR1 DFQATT and CDR2 SNEGSKA (reference sequence). This CDR3 has 11 amino acids. This chain's CDR3 is CSASAAGGYTF. The CDR3 DNA sequence: TGCAGTGCTAGCGCAGCAGGGGGCTACACCTTC.

The chain joins TRBV24-1 to TRBJ1-6; D uncertain. From germline, CDR1 is KGHDR and CDR2 SFDVKD. Between the trimmed V and J ends, which lost 0 bases and 11 bases, there was a span of 13 bases. CDR3 length: 15 amino acids. The CDR3 nucleotides read TGTGCCACCAGTGATTTGAAGCCCTATGAGGCACCCCTCCACTTT. It specifies CATSDLKPYEAPLHF.

This chain links TRBV4-1 with TRBJ2-2; D perhaps matches TRBD1 (5 bases). Trimming left V 2 bases short and J 6 bases short, with 13 bases between. CDR3 length equals 15 residues. CDR1 and CDR2 (germline): MGHRA, YSYEKL. The CDR3 is CASSQLTGGAGELFF. CDR3 in DNA: TGCGCCAGCAGCCAACTTACAGGTGGGGCCGGGGAGCTGTTTTTT.

The chain links TRBV10-3 to TRBJ2-2, with TRBD2 identical over 7 bases. Germline CDR1 and CDR2: ENHRY and SYGVKD. This CDR3 comprises 14 residues. With 2 bases clipped from V and 7 bases from J, the junction kept 4 bases outside the gene matches. The CDR3: CAISEGLGFGELFF. CDR3 nucleotide sequence: TGTGCCATCAGTGAGGGACTAGGGTTCGGGGAGCTGTTTTTT.

The chain combines TRBV29-1 with TRBJ1-1; no clear D gene. V shed 4 bases and J shed 8 bases, with 8 bases lying between them. Per germline, CDR1 SQVTM and CDR2 ANQGSEA. The CDR3 totals 10 residues. In DNA, the CDR3 is TGCAGCGTTGTAGCTCTAGAAGCTTTCTTT. Protein product: CSVVALEAFF.

The genes are TRBV7-2 and TRBJ2-7; D not certain. Between the trimmed V and J ends, which lost 4 bases and 3 bases, there was a span of 10 bases. This CDR3 region has 13 residues. CDR1 SGHTA and CDR2 FQGNSA come from the germline V gene. Here the CDR3 DNA reads TGTGCCAGCAGCTCATCTTCCTACTACGAGCAGTACGTC. Its protein product is CASSSSSYYEQYV.